Reported below is one T cell receptor (beta chain). V shed 3 bases, J shed 2 bases, and the junction held 6 bases outside the gene matches. The length of the CDR3 is 16 residues. Germline V gene lookup returns CDR1 LNHDA and CDR2 SQIVND (reference sequence). This sample was included in a study of blood T cell repertoires in COVID-19. Study at large: PBMCs, B-cell-depleted T cells, or T cells provided the cDNA or gDNA that made up the material.

As handled by the study authors: The authors estimated nucleated cell counts from reference gene primer amplification. Libraries were prepared by immunoSEQ multiplex PCR; TCRdb keeps only in-frame clonotypes and omits some of them. That table supplies the V and J calls and clone size; D and trimming were determined from the DNA. Of about 250,000 clones listed, more than 70% are singletons. Sequences were obtained from peripheral blood. The chain carries TRBV19 and TRBJ2-3, with 9 bases that match TRBD2. The TCR originated in a woman older than 75 with COVID-19, enrolled during active disease. The CDR3 DNA reads as TGTGCCAGTAGTATTGATAGCGGGGGACACACAGATACGCAGTATTTT. Protein sequence: CASSIDSGGHTDTQYF.